These 26 T cell receptor beta chains originate from one sample sequenced in a study of blood T cell repertoires in COVID-19. TCRdb keeps only in-frame clones here, not all; method: immunoSEQ multiplex PCR. The table includes roughly 290,000 clones, around 82% detected once. The sample was peripheral blood. Source of these receptors: a person aged 65-85 years with COVID-19, enrolled during active disease.

This clone was found a few times. V usage is TRBV19 and J usage is TRBJ1-4; D is ambiguous. The ends were cut back, 4 bases at V and 8 bases at J, with 17 bases in the middle. Germline CDR1 reads LNHDA; CDR2 reads SQIVND (reference sequence). The CDR3 contains 15 residues. CDR3 protein: CASSTYRTVGEKLFF. The CDR3 DNA reads as TGTGCCAGTAGTACCTATCGGACTGTCGGGGAAAAACTGTTTTTT. Combining the CDR3 with reference TRBV19 and TRBJ1-4 gives the whole variable domain DGGITQSPKYLFRKEGQNVTLSCEQNLNHDAMYWYRQDPGQGLRLIYYSQIVNDFQKGDIAEGYSVSREKKESFPLTVTSAQKNPTAFYLCASSTYRTVGEKLFFGSGTQLSVL.

The chain employs TRBV7-3 and TRBJ1-5; 7 nucleotides match TRBD1. There are 18 residues in the CDR3. Germline V CDR1 and CDR2: SGHTA, FQGTGA. The junction had 18 bases not matched to a gene; V was cut back by 5 bases and J by 5 bases. The CDR3: CASSPCHDRVRMDQPQHF. CDR3 nucleotide sequence: TGTGCCAGCAGCCCTTGCCATGACAGGGTGAGGATGGATCAGCCCCAGCATTTT.

The chain has TRBV10-3 and TRBJ2-1; TRBD2 is a possible D gene (5 bases). The CDR3 length is 15 residues. Germline V gene sequence: CDR1 ENHRY, CDR2 SYGVKD. V was shortened by 6 bases and J by 10 bases, with 22 bases between the two germline ends. DNA for the CDR3: TGTGCCATCAGCCCTAGAAGCGGCTCGGGTCTCGAGCAGTTCTTC. As protein: CAISPRSGSGLEQFF.

This chain connects TRBV7-3 to TRBJ2-1; 12 bases map to TRBD1. There are 17 residues in the CDR3. The germline CDR1 and CDR2 sequences are SGHTA and FQGTGA. The J segment lost 3 bases and the V segment lost 5 bases, leaving 8 bases of the junction unmatched. CDR3 sequence reads: CASSPGTGGKVYNEQFF. CDR3 DNA: TGTGCCAGCAGCCCCGGGACAGGGGGCAAGGTCTACAATGAGCAGTTCTTC.

The V and J genes are TRBV5-1 and TRBJ1-1; D may be TRBD1 (5 bases). There are 14 residues in the CDR3. V dropped 2 bases and J dropped 0 bases, with 8 bases sitting between them. Germline values: CDR1 SGHRS, CDR2 YFSETQ. CDR3 coding DNA: TGCGCCAGCAGCTTCGGGGGAGTGAACACTGAAGCTTTCTTT. Its protein product is CASSFGGVNTEAFF.

The V gene is TRBV3-1 (or the pseudogene TRBV3-2), the J gene TRBJ2-3, with 8 bases identical to TRBD2. V lost 0 bases and J lost 6; bases outside the gene matches: 8. CDR1 LGHDT and CDR2 YNNKEL come from the germline V gene (reference sequence). This CDR3 comprises 16 residues. The CDR3 sequence is CASSQEWAGGLDTQYF. The CDR3 DNA follows: TGTGCCAGCAGCCAAGAATGGGCGGGAGGTCTCGATACGCAGTATTTT.

This chain links TRBV29-1 with TRBJ2-7, with TRBD2 as a possible D gene (5 bases). V lost 1 base, J lost 0 bases, and 19 bases lay in between. This CDR3 has 17 amino acids. CDR1 and CDR2 (germline): SQVTM, ANQGSEA. The CDR3 loop reads CSVEVVTSGRSSYEQYF. In nucleotides, the CDR3 is TGCAGCGTTGAAGTAGTAACGAGCGGACGGAGCTCCTACGAGCAGTACTTC.

This chain links TRBV14 with TRBJ2-5; D uncertain. This CDR3 spans 14 amino acids. Germline lookup yields CDR1 SGHDN and CDR2 FVKESK. The V gene lost 0 bases and the J gene lost 1 base, with 6 bases spanning the gap. CDR3 bases: TGTGCCAGCAGCCAAGACTCAGGCCAAGAGACCCAGTACTTC. The encoded protein is CASSQDSGQETQYF.

Here the CDR3 DNA reads TGTGCCAGCAGTTTAGGGAGCGGGGGGGCCCAGGGAGAGACCCAGTACTTC. Translated: CASSLGSGGAQGETQYF. The rearrangement uses TRBV27 and TRBJ2-5; 10 nucleotides align to TRBD2. The CDR3 length is 17 residues. Germline loops: CDR1 MNHEY, CDR2 SMNVEV (reference sequence). With V trimmed by 2 bases and J by 4 bases, 10 bases remained unmatched.

The genes are TRBV2 and TRBJ1-2; D is unresolved. The CDR3 loop spans 12 amino acids. V was shortened by 3 bases and J by 4 bases, with 6 bases between the two germline ends. Looked up from germline, CDR1 is SNHLY and CDR2 is FYNNEI. The CDR3 sequence: CASSDGVYGYTF. DNA of the CDR3: TGTGCCAGCAGTGACGGAGTCTATGGCTACACCTTC.

The V call is TRBV6-5, the J call TRBJ1-5, with 7 bases identical to TRBD1. After removal of 6 bases from V and 5 bases from J, the junction contained 7 bases not matched to a gene. This CDR3 comprises 14 residues. Looked up from germline, CDR1 is MNHEY and CDR2 is SVGAGI. The CDR3 coding sequence is TGTGCCAGCAGCATCAGGGGGAGGCATCAGCCCCAGCATTTT. It specifies CASSIRGRHQPQHF.

The sample holds a few counts of this clone. The chain combines TRBV6-5 with TRBJ1-6; D is uncertain. Trimming pared 2 bases from V and 13 bases from J, leaving 18 bases between. The CDR3 sequence is 15 residues long. Germline CDR1 and CDR2: MNHEY and SVGAGI. The CDR3 loop is CASSYEGTSLSPLHF. CDR3 DNA: TGTGCCAGCAGTTACGAGGGAACATCTCTGTCGCCCCTCCACTTT.

The rearrangement uses TRBV28 and TRBJ1-5, with D tentatively TRBD1 (6 bases). Germline V gene sequence: CDR1 MDHEN, CDR2 SYDVKM. V shed 6 bases and J shed 0 bases, with 18 bases lying between them. The CDR3 sequence is 17 residues long. The CDR3 region is CASRKKRQELSNQPQHF. The CDR3 DNA reads as TGTGCCAGCAGAAAGAAACGACAGGAACTTAGCAATCAGCCCCAGCATTTT.

The chain recombines TRBV30 with TRBJ1-6; unclear D gene. Germline V gene data show CDR1 as GTSNPN and CDR2 as SVGIG (reference sequence). This CDR3 has 13 residues. V dropped 2 bases and J dropped 2 bases, with 4 bases sitting between them. As DNA, the CDR3 is TGTGCCTGGAGTCCGGCCTATAATTCACCCCTCCACTTT. It yields the protein CAWSPAYNSPLHF.

This clone was found a few times. V gene TRBV11-2 combines with J gene TRBJ2-3, with D possibly being TRBD1 (5 bases). V was cut by 1 base and J by 4 bases, with 15 bases left in between. This CDR3 is built from 16 residues. Germline CDR1 and CDR2: SGHAT and FQNNGV. In nucleotides, the CDR3 is TGTGCCAGCAGCTTAGTGACTTCTGCCAGGGCAGATACGCAGTATTTT. It is translated as CASSLVTSARADTQYF.

The CDR3 loop is CARGGPYEQYF. DNA of the CDR3: TGTGCCAGAGGCGGTCCCTACGAGCAGTACTTC. The gene calls are TRBV27 and TRBJ2-7; unclear D gene. CDR3 length: 11 amino acids. V lost 9 bases, J lost 2 bases, and 8 bases lay in between. CDR1 and CDR2 (germline): MNHEY, SMNVEV (reference sequence).

CDR3 region: CASSSSGTVGYEQYF. The CDR3 DNA sequence: TGCGCCAGCAGCAGCTCCGGGACAGTCGGTTACGAGCAGTACTTC. The J gene is TRBJ2-7, the V gene TRBV4-3, with 7 bases that match TRBD1. Germline assignment: CDR1 LGHNA and CDR2 YSLEER. Trimming at V came to 5 bases and at J to 4 bases, leaving 11 bases not matched to a gene. The CDR3 runs 15 residues.

The chain uses TRBV5-1 and TRBJ2-5; D is perhaps TRBD1 (6 bases). Germline CDR1 is SGHRS and CDR2 is YFSETQ. The V gene lost 1 base and the J gene lost 4 bases, with 17 bases spanning the gap. The CDR3 runs to 16 residues. In nucleotides, the CDR3 is TGCGCCAGCAGCTTGCGGACAGCTGACTTGGGAGAGACCCAGTACTTC. Encoded protein: CASSLRTADLGETQYF.

This rearrangement joins TRBV2 to TRBJ1-1; TRBD1 agrees at 9 bases. Unmatched junction bases numbered 5, after V lost 8 bases and J lost 4 bases. Germline V gene lookup returns CDR1 SNHLY and CDR2 FYNNEI. The CDR3 is 13 amino acids. The CDR3 region has the DNA TGTGCCAGCTCGGGACAGGGATTCACTGAAGCTTTCTTT. It codes for CASSGQGFTEAFF.

V gene TRBV5-1 combines with J gene TRBJ2-3; 7 bases align to TRBD2. Germline loops: CDR1 SGHRS, CDR2 YFSETQ. The CDR3 is 18 amino acids. The ends lost 4 bases at V and 5 bases at J; junction bases unmatched: 19. CDR3 bases: TGCGCCAGCAGCCGGGGGACGGGAACTAGCGCTTCTCTAGATACGCAGTATTTT. This codes for CASSRGTGTSASLDTQYF.

This clone was seen just once. This chain connects TRBV7-6 to TRBJ2-1; 7 nucleotides align to TRBD2. Germline values: CDR1 SGHVS, CDR2 FNYEAQ. This CDR3 region has 18 residues. Germline trimming cut 3 bases from V and 4 bases from J; bases unmatched to any gene: 15. CDR3 sequence: CASSFRIRGSGDYNEQFF. CDR3 coding DNA: TGTGCCAGCAGCTTCCGTATTAGAGGAAGCGGGGATTACAATGAGCAGTTCTTC.

The chain couples TRBV9 to TRBJ2-7; 7 bases fit TRBD1. This CDR3 spans 15 amino acids. Germline V gene sequence: CDR1 SGDLS, CDR2 YYNGEE. The V gene end was trimmed by 2 bases and the J gene end by 2 bases; junction bases not matched to a gene: 7. The CDR3 loop is CASSVEGAPTYEQYF. Written as DNA, the CDR3 is TGTGCCAGCAGCGTCGAGGGGGCCCCCACCTACGAGCAGTACTTC.

V usage is TRBV7-2 and J usage is TRBJ2-3; 7 bases match TRBD2. CDR1 and CDR2 from the germline V gene are SGHTA and FQGNSA. J was trimmed by 1 base and V by 6 bases; bases with no gene match: 4. This CDR3 has 14 residues. CDR3 sequence: CASRKTSGTDTQYF. CDR3 bases: TGTGCCAGCAGGAAAACTAGCGGCACAGATACGCAGTATTTT.

The CDR3 reads CASSGGKRTQYF. The DNA of the CDR3 is TGTGCCAGCAGCGGTGGTAAGAGAACCCAGTACTTC. This sequence joins TRBV9 and TRBJ2-5; the D is unclear. V was pared by 3 bases and J by 8 bases, with 11 bases between. This CDR3 comprises 12 residues. Germline values: CDR1 SGDLS, CDR2 YYNGEE.

The chain uses TRBV6-5 and TRBJ1-1; tentatively, D is TRBD1 (5 bases). The germline V and J ends were trimmed by 6 bases and 3 bases, with 17 bases remaining between them. CDR1 MNHEY and CDR2 SVGAGI come from the germline V gene. CDR3 length equals 15 residues. The DNA for the CDR3 is TGTGCCAGCAGCCGGGGGGACGCGAGTTACACTGAAGCTTTCTTT. Protein sequence: CASSRGDASYTEAFF.

This clone showed up just once. This rearrangement joins TRBV19 to TRBJ2-6, with 7 positions matching TRBD1. Trimming took 5 bases from V and 1 from J; bases not matched to a gene: 11. The CDR3 covers 18 residues. CDR1 is LNHDA and CDR2 is SQIVND in the germline V gene (reference sequence). CDR3 DNA sequence: TGTGCCAGTAGTTTTTCCGGGACAGTGGCTTCTGGGGCCAACGTCCTGACTTTC. This encodes CASSFSGTVASGANVLTF.